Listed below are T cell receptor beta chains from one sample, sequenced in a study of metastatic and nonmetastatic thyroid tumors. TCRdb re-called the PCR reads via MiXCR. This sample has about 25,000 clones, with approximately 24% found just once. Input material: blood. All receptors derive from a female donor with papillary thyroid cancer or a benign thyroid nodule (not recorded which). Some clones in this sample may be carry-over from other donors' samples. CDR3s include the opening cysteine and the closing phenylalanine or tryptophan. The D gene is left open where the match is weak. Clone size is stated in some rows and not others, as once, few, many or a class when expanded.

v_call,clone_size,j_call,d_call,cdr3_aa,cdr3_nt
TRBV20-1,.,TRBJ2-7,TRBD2,CSVRVLAHLYDQYF,TGCAGTGTTCGGGTACTAGCGCACCTCTACGATCAGTACTTC
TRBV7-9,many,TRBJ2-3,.,CASSFEGTQYF,TGTGCCAGCAGCTTCGAGGGTACGCAGTATTTT
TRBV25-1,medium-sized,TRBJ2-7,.,CASSETLTGPYEQYF,TGTGCCAGCAGTGAAACCCTGACAGGCCCCTACGAGCAGTACTTC
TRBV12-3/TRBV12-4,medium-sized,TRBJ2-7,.,CASSLGGMNEQYF,TGTGCCAGCAGTTTGGGGGGTATGAACGAGCAGTACTTC
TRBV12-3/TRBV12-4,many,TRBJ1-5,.,CASREQGDQPQHF,TGTGCCAGCAGGGAACAGGGCGATCAGCCCCAGCATTTT
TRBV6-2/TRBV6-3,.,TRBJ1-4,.,CASRATVGHEKLFF,TGTGCCAGCAGAGCGACAGTTGGCCATGAAAAACTGTTTTTT
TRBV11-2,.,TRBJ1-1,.,CASSREEDTANTEAFF,TGTGCCAGCAGCCGTGAAGAAGACACAGCGAACACTGAAGCTTTCTTT
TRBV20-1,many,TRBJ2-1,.,CSARDPRTDSYNEQFF,TGCAGTGCTAGAGATCCCCGGACAGACTCCTACAATGAGCAGTTCTTC
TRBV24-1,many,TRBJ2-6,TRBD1,CATSDPGGSGANVLTF,TGTGCCACCAGTGACCCAGGGGGCTCTGGGGCCAACGTCCTGACTTTC
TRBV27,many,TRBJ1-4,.,CASSLRGYEKLFF,TGTGCCAGCAGTTTAAGGGGATATGAAAAACTGTTTTTT
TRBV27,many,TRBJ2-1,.,CASSARNEQFF,TGTGCCAGCAGTGCCCGAAATGAGCAGTTCTTC
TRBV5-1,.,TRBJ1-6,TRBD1,CASSLDRVINSPLHF,TGCGCCAGCAGCCTAGACAGGGTTATTAATTCACCCCTCCACTTT
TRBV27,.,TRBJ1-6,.,CATTVPINSPPIHF,TGTGCCACGACCGTTCCTATTAACTCCCCGCCCATCCACTTT
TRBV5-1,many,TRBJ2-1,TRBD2,CASRGSGSVLNEQFF,TGCGCCAGCAGGGGTAGCGGGAGCGTATTAAATGAGCAGTTCTTC
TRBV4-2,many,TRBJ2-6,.,CASSQGAASGANVLTF,TGTGCCAGCAGCCAAGGAGCCGCATCTGGGGCCAACGTCCTGACTTTC
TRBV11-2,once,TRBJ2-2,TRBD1,CASSQCPVTGAGELFF,TGTGCCAGCAGCCAATGTCCCGTGACAGGGGCCGGGGAGCTGTTTTTT
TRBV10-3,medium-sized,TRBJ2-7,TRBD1,CAIRGQDLGEQYF,TGTGCCATCAGGGGACAGGATCTGGGCGAGCAGTACTTC
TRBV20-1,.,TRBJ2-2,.,CSAKGGGGVELFF,TGCAGTGCCAAGGGGGGCGGGGGCGTGGAGCTGTTTTTT
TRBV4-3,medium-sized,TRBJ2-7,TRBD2,CASSQDSSGVYEQYF,TGCGCCAGCAGCCAAGACTCTAGCGGGGTCTACGAGCAGTACTTC
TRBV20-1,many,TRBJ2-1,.,CSAYRPRKSRNEQFF,TGCAGTGCTTACCGACCTAGGAAATCTCGTAATGAGCAGTTCTTC
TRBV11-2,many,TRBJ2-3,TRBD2,CASTLLAGSTDTQYF,TGTGCCAGCACCCTACTAGCGGGGAGCACAGATACGCAGTATTTT
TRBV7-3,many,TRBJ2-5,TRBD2,CASSLFAGGLQETQYF,TGTGCCAGCAGCTTATTTGCGGGGGGGCTGCAAGAGACCCAGTACTTC
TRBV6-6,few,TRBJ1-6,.,CASSYITSVGAHF,TGTGCCAGCAGTTATATAACCTCAGTGGGGGCCCACTTT
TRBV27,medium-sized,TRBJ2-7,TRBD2,CASSLSRTSGRARHEQYF,TGTGCCAGCAGTTTATCGAGGACTAGCGGGAGGGCCCGCCACGAGCAGTACTTC
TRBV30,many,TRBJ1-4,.,CAWSGPINEKLFF,TGTGCCTGGAGTGGCCCTATTAATGAAAAACTGTTTTTT
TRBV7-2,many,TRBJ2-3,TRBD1,CASTPSQGASTDTQYF,TGTGCCAGCACCCCCAGCCAGGGGGCCAGCACAGATACGCAGTATTTT
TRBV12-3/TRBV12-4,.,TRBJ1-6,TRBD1,CASSFADRLAPLHF,TGTGCCAGCAGTTTTGCGGACAGGCTAGCACCCCTACACTTT
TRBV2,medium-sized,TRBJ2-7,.,CASGLSSYEQYF,TGTGCCAGCGGACTAAGCTCCTACGAGCAGTACTTC
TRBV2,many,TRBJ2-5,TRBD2,CALAQREGLETQYF,TGTGCTCTAGCCCAGCGGGAGGGCTTGGAGACCCAGTACTTC
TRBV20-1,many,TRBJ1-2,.,CSARDPYGYTF,TGCAGTGCTAGAGACCCTTATGGCTACACCTTC
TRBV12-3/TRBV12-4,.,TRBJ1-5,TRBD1,CASIPVTGGRQPQHF,TGTGCCAGCATTCCCGTTACAGGGGGAAGGCAGCCCCAGCATTTT
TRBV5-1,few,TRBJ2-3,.,CASSLSQGDTQYF,TGCGCCAGCAGCTTGTCACAGGGTGATACGCAGTATTTT
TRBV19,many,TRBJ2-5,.,CASSIGTNQETQYF,TGTGCCAGTAGTATAGGGACTAACCAAGAGACCCAGTACTTC
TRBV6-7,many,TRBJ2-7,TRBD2,CAIRQIPMTLAGGNYEQYF,TGTGCCATCAGACAGATACCTATGACCCTAGCGGGAGGAAACTACGAGCAGTACTTC
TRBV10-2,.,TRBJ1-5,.,CASSWVGLDQPQNF,TGCGCCAGCAGTTGGGTGGGATTGGATCAGCCCCAGAATTTT
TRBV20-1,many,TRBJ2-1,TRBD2,CSGAPRLALNEQFF,TGCAGTGGAGCCCCCCGACTAGCGTTAAATGAGCAGTTCTTC
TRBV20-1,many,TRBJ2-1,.,CSAAPPSSYNEQFF,TGCAGTGCCGCCCCCCCGAGCTCCTACAATGAGCAGTTCTTC
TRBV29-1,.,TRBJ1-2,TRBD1,CSVVGVQGAGSGYTF,TGCAGTGTCGTGGGGGTACAGGGGGCGGGAAGTGGCTACACCTTC
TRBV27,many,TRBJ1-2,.,CASSPDYYGYTF,TGTGCCAGCAGCCCCGATTACTATGGCTACACCTTC
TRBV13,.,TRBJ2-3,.,CASSFRERCGTQYF,TGTGCCAGCAGCTTCCGGGAGAGGTGTGGGACGCAGTATTTT
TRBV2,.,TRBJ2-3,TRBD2,CASSETPSGECTDTQYF,TGTGCCAGCAGTGAAACCCCTAGCGGGGAGTGCACAGATACGCAGTATTTT
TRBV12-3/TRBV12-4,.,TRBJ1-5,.,CASSHLGAKPQHF,TGTGCCAGCAGTCATTTGGGGGCTAAGCCCCAGCATTTT
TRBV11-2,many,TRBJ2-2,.,CASSSLVGGRPGELFF,TGTGCCAGCAGTTCCCTGGTGGGGGGGCGCCCCGGGGAGCTGTTTTTT
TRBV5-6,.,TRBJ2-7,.,CASSLLTEQYF,TGTGCCAGCAGCTTGTTAACGGAGCAGTACTTC
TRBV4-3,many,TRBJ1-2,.,CASSQGGASNYGYTF,TGCGCCAGCAGCCAAGGGGGAGCCTCTAACTATGGCTACACCTTC
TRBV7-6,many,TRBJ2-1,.,CASSLEGRGAYNEQFF,TGTGCCAGCAGCTTAGAAGGGCGAGGGGCTTACAATGAGCAGTTCTTC